The table lists the clone carrying this T cell receptor beta chain with a few counts. Its antigen is unidentified. The data belong to a study of T cell repertoires in aging, cancer and after chemotherapy. Study-level background: Roughly 9.1 million TCR reads were in the whole dataset. Study-level findings and limits: Untreated cancer patients had significantly lower blood TCR diversity than age-matched healthy donors. In each cancer cohort, median generation probability increased across chemotherapy, suggesting thymic output rebounded.

V was cut by 5 bases and J by 6 bases, with 11 bases left in between. This CDR3 comprises 12 residues. TCR beta rearrangements were amplified from peripheral blood genomic DNA. TRB rearrangements spanning V, D and J were amplified using mixed TRB-A/B primers. MiXCR, applied by TCRdb to the multiplex PCR reads, yields one record per CDR3 protein. The table includes several thousand distinct CDR3 sequences, around two fifths detected once. This chain joins TRBV12-3 or TRBV12-4 and TRBJ2-7; D not certain. Sequencing was carried out using blood. The clonotype originates from a human donor in good health. In DNA form, the CDR3 reads TGTGCCAGCAGTCCCTTCATTGGCGAGCAGTACTTC. Encoded protein: CASSPFIGEQYF.